This record concerns one T cell receptor beta chain sequence. Its antigen is undetermined. The data are from a study of regulatory T cells in long-lasting Graves disease. Study overall: Persistence in Graves' disease required over 5 years of antithyroid drugs plus positive TSH receptor antibodies. Findings and caveats of the study: Peripheral blood, not thyroid tissue, was the sole material studied. Persistent disease was associated with favored TRBV28 usage and with favored use of TRBJ1-2 and TRBJ2-5.

The CDR3 is 13 residues long. Between the trimmed V and J ends, which lost 7 bases and 5 bases, there was a span of 15 bases. Germline V gene sequence: CDR1 SEHNR, CDR2 FQNEAQ (reference sequence). The time point denotes: persistent/refractory GD, antithyroid drugs over 5 years with positive TRAb. RNA extracted from PBMCs served as the sequencing template. In each case, Graves' disease was diagnosed per American Thyroid Association guidelines. Through Arm-PCR of CDR3 regions and iRepertoire HTBI primers, TCR beta libraries were built. TCRdb re-derived calls from the multiplex PCR reads in MiXCR, one entry per CDR3 protein. This repertoire shows a few hundred thousand distinct CDR3 sequences, approximately 25% found once; its top ten account for less than 30%.

Sample: peripheral blood mononuclear cells (PBMCs), taken when the disease was refractory, from a patient treated with antithyroid drugs. The origin of this receptor is a woman between 40 and 50 years old with Graves disease. The chain uses TRBV7-9 and TRBJ2-7, with D perhaps matching TRBD2 (5 bases). CDR3 amino acids: CASNYGNKDEQYF. CDR3 sequence (DNA): TGTGCCAGCAATTACGGGAATAAGGACGAGCAGTACTTC. The full variable domain, its missing parts supplied by reference TRBV7-9 and TRBJ2-7, is DTGVSQNPRHKITKRGQNVTFRCDPISEHNRLYWYRQTLGQGPEFLTYFQNEAQLEKSRLLSDRFSAERPKGSFSTLEIQRTEQGDSAMYLCASNYGNKDEQYFGPGTRLTVT.